This note documents a single T cell receptor (beta chain) sequence. Its antigen is unknown. The CDR3 is 13 amino acids. Germline V CDR1 and CDR2: SGHTA, FQGNSA. Trimming took off 2 bases at V and 5 bases at J, with 7 bases between the two ends. This sample was included in a study of T cells after yellow fever vaccination. Overall study: Researchers used SMART-Seq v4 Ultra Low Input to prepare fractions that had low cell numbers. Study-level points and caveats: Peak timing came faster in the weaker secondary response, day 5 versus 15. Clones that expanded after primary vaccination mostly reappeared after the booster (approximately 96% CD4, 70% to 90% CD8).

The TCR cDNA carried a universal primer site and UMIs from 5'RACE template switching. TCRdb passed the 5' RACE reads through MiXCR, listing each CDR3 protein once. The sample lists around 250,000 distinct CDR3 sequences; 6.9% were seen once. The material was CD4+ T cells sorted from PBMCs, obtained 15 days after the yellow fever booster vaccination. This sequence joins TRBV7-2 and TRBJ1-5; no firm D call. The clonotype originates from a man aged 25-45 years who received the YFV17D yellow fever vaccine. DNA for the CDR3: TGTGCCAGCAGCTTATTTTGGGATCAGCCCCAGCATTTT. Its protein product is CASSLFWDQPQHF.